Each of the 14 T cell receptor beta chains below was sequenced from the same sample in a study of a mutant IDH1 vaccine in newly diagnosed glioma. Clones were read by immunoSEQ multiplex PCR, and TCRdb kept only the in-frame ones, dropping some. The sample has about 38,000 clones, 75% to 85% seen once. The time point is: week 5, during vaccination. Vaccination comprised doses that each held 300 ug of mutant IDH1 20-mer peptide, plus topical imiquimod. Their antigens remain unidentified. Sequenced here: PBMCs, sampled from a glioma patient whose treatment included an IDH1 peptide vaccine. All receptors come from a middle-aged man with glioma.

The gene calls are TRBV27 and TRBJ2-7; the D gene is possibly TRBD1 (6 bases). Per germline, CDR1 MNHEY and CDR2 SMNVEV (reference sequence). With 3 bases removed from V and 6 bases from J, the gap between germline ends came to 18 bases. This CDR3 is 15 amino acids long. CDR3 in DNA: TGTGCCAGCAGTTTTACACCCACAGGGTCCGGCGAGCAGTACTTC. It specifies CASSFTPTGSGEQYF.

The chain links TRBV29-1 to TRBJ2-7; TRBD1 agrees at 7 bases. J was trimmed by 4 bases and V by 6 bases; bases with no gene match: 9. The length of the CDR3 is 13 residues. The V gene's germline CDR1 is SQVTM and CDR2 ANQGSEA. CDR3 residues: CSVKTDREYEQYF. The DNA for the CDR3 is TGCAGCGTGAAAACTGACAGGGAGTACGAGCAGTACTTC.

The chain couples TRBV7-2 to TRBJ1-1; TRBD1 might be the D (5 bases). The CDR3 spans 14 residues. Trimming stripped 5 bases from V and 1 base from J, with 11 bases between. Per germline, CDR1 SGHTA and CDR2 FQGNSA. The CDR3 loop is CASSAVGRNTEAFF. The CDR3 bases are TGTGCCAGCAGCGCTGTGGGACGGAACACTGAAGCTTTCTTT.

The chain uses TRBV15 and TRBJ2-7; D may match TRBD1 or TRBD2 (5 bases each). Per the germline V gene, CDR1 is LNHNV and CDR2 is YYDKDF (reference sequence). This CDR3 is built from 16 residues. V was trimmed by 1 base and J by 5 bases, leaving 18 bases between them. CDR3 bases: TGTGCCACCAGCAGAGGGAACTCAGGGAGCCCGAACGAGCAGTACTTC. As protein: CATSRGNSGSPNEQYF. Supplemented by reference TRBV15 and TRBJ2-7, the full variable domain reads DAMVIQNPRYQVTQFGKPVTLSCSQTLNHNVMYWYQQKSSQAPKLLFHYYDKDFNNEADTPDNFQSRRPNTSFCFLDIRSPGLGDTAMYLCATSRGNSGSPNEQYFGPGTRLTVT.

V usage is TRBV29-1 and J usage is TRBJ1-2, with TRBD1 as a possible D gene (6 bases). V shed 5 bases and J shed 0 bases, with 13 bases lying between them. There are 14 residues in the CDR3. Per the germline V gene, CDR1 is SQVTM and CDR2 is ANQGSEA. The CDR3 region is CSVSIRGTNYGYTF. The CDR3 region has the DNA TGCAGCGTTTCAATCAGGGGAACTAACTATGGCTACACCTTC.

The V gene is TRBV2, the J gene TRBJ1-6; 9 positions agree with TRBD1. From germline, CDR1 is SNHLY and CDR2 FYNNEI. V dropped 5 bases and J dropped 6; count of bases not matched to a gene: 2. The CDR3 runs to 14 residues. The CDR3 sequence: CASSRTGANSPLHF. CDR3 DNA sequence: TGTGCCAGCAGTAGGACAGGGGCTAATTCACCCCTCCACTTT.

V and J are TRBV19 and TRBJ1-2, with D possibly matching TRBD1 (5 bases). Looked up from germline, CDR1 is LNHDA and CDR2 is SQIVND (reference sequence). V shed 6 bases and J shed 13 bases, with 24 bases lying between them. The CDR3 sequence is 14 residues long. The CDR3 sequence: CASSPPGGSQLSTF. CDR3 bases: TGTGCCAGTAGCCCTCCTGGGGGTTCCCAGTTATCCACCTTC.

This clone appeared once. The chain is built from TRBV6-6 and TRBJ2-1, with TRBD2 matching over 11 bases. This CDR3 comprises 16 residues. J lost 8 bases, V lost 6 bases, and 12 bases had no gene match. CDR1 is MNHNY and CDR2 is SVGAGI in the germline V gene (reference sequence). This CDR3 is CASRGGVSGGAYEQFF. The CDR3 coding sequence is TGTGCCAGCAGGGGGGGAGTTAGCGGGGGGGCGTATGAGCAGTTCTTC.

V gene TRBV5-5 combines with J gene TRBJ1-6; 8 bases match TRBD1. CDR1 and CDR2 (germline): SGHKS, YYEKEE (reference sequence). The CDR3 sequence is 15 residues long. The ends lost 0 bases at V and 13 bases at J; junction bases unmatched: 9. The CDR3 nucleotides are TGTGCCAGCAGCTTGGAAGGACAGGGAATTCATCCCCTCCACTTT. Its protein is CASSLEGQGIHPLHF.

This chain uses TRBV7-8 with TRBJ2-5; TRBD2 aligns across 14 bases. The CDR3 loop spans 15 amino acids. The junction had 9 bases not matched to a gene; V was cut back by 5 bases and J by 10 bases. In germline, CDR1 is SGHVS, CDR2 FQNEAQ. Here the CDR3 reads CASSPRGGTSGGQYF. In DNA, the CDR3 is TGTGCCAGCAGCCCTAGAGGTGGGACTAGCGGGGGCCAGTACTTC.

The rearrangement joins TRBV7-9 to TRBJ2-5; TRBD2 agrees at 7 bases. J gave up 5 bases and V 2 bases, and 14 bases lay outside the gene matches. Germline V CDR1 and CDR2: SEHNR, FQNEAQ (reference sequence). The CDR3 loop spans 17 amino acids. The CDR3 is CASSLRGAGTNGETQYF. CDR3 in DNA: TGTGCCAGCAGCTTACGGGGAGCCGGGACTAACGGGGAGACCCAGTACTTC.

This clone was detected a few times. This chain links TRBV4-1 with TRBJ2-7; no clear D. V was cut by 4 bases and J by 0 bases, with 10 bases left in between. CDR3 length: 14 residues. In germline, CDR1 is MGHRA, CDR2 YSYEKL. Written as DNA, the CDR3 is TGCGCCAGCAGCCTTACCCTAAGCTCCTACGAGCAGTACTTC. Its translation: CASSLTLSSYEQYF.

V is TRBV7-2 and J is TRBJ2-1, with unresolved D. The CDR3 has 13 amino acids. Trimming shortened V by 5 bases and J by 8 bases, and 13 bases separated the two germline ends. Germline V gene data show CDR1 as SGHTA and CDR2 as FQGNSA. The CDR3 spells CASSRPKSHEQFF. The CDR3 DNA follows: TGTGCCAGCAGCCGACCCAAGAGCCATGAGCAGTTCTTC.

The V gene is TRBV5-1, the J gene TRBJ2-7, with unresolved D. V was trimmed by 0 bases and J by 1 base, leaving 5 bases between them. The length of the CDR3 is 13 residues. The germline gives CDR1 SGHRS, CDR2 YFSETQ. The chain's CDR3 is CASSLEFSYEQYF. The CDR3 bases are TGCGCCAGCAGCTTGGAGTTTTCCTACGAGCAGTACTTC.